These T cell receptor beta chains were read from a single sample in a study of control samples from healthy donors and cancer patients. Sequencing was performed with immunoSEQ multiplex PCR; in TCRdb, only in-frame clones are kept and a portion is missing. The table records around 150,000 clones, around nine tenths of them present only once. Sequenced input: blood. These receptor sequences come from a man aged 18 to 29 in good health. Both conserved end residues are part of each CDR3. D genes are given only for firm matches. Rows give clone size only sometimes, using once, few, many, or a class for an expanded clone.

clone size,D gene,V gene,J gene,CDR3 protein,CDR3 DNA
NA,TRBD1,TRBV7-2,TRBJ2-5,CASCRPGTDEETQYF,TGTGCCAGCTGTCGCCCTGGGACAGACGAAGAGACCCAGTACTTC
once,TRBD1,TRBV28,TRBJ1-3,CASSLGDRVDTIYF,TGTGCCAGCAGTTTAGGGGACAGGGTTGACACCATATATTTT
NA,NA,TRBV6-5,TRBJ1-6,CASKAGGYLNSPLHF,TGTGCCAGCAAGGCCGGCGGCTATTTGAATTCACCCCTCCACTTT
NA,NA,TRBV5-6,TRBJ1-1,CASSSPGAGARTEAFF,TGTGCCAGCAGCTCCCCGGGGGCAGGGGCGCGCACTGAAGCTTTCTTT
NA,NA,TRBV7-3,TRBJ2-1,CASSADRGKYNEQFF,TGTGCCAGCAGCGCTGACAGAGGGAAATACAATGAGCAGTTCTTC
NA,NA,TRBV11-2,TRBJ2-3,CASSLDLASSTDTQYF,TGTGCCAGCAGCTTAGATCTGGCGTCGAGCACAGATACGCAGTATTTT
NA,NA,TRBV4-2,TRBJ1-1,CASSRETGNTEAFF,TGTGCCAGCAGCCGGGAGACAGGGAACACTGAAGCTTTCTTT
NA,NA,TRBV5-1,TRBJ2-3,CASSLARGPGDTQYF,TGCGCCAGCAGCTTGGCCCGGGGACCCGGGGATACGCAGTATTTT
NA,NA,TRBV7-2,TRBJ2-5,CASSLDREETQYF,TGTGCCAGCAGCTTAGACCGGGAAGAGACCCAGTACTTC
NA,NA,TRBV2,TRBJ2-5,CASSENRETQYF,TGTGCCAGCAGTGAAAACCGAGAGACCCAGTACTTC
NA,TRBD2,TRBV6-9,TRBJ2-1,CARKTSGDPTYNEQFF,TGTGCCAGGAAGACTAGCGGGGACCCCACCTACAATGAGCAGTTCTTC
NA,TRBD2,TRBV2,TRBJ2-5,CASRGLVETQYF,TGTGCCAGCAGGGGACTAGTAGAGACCCAGTACTTC